Here is one T cell receptor (beta chain) with its context. These data come from a study of blood T cell repertoires in COVID-19. Study context: Some COVID-19 samples were acute and others convalescent; all came from the United States, Italy and Spain. The cDNA or gDNA used as material had been derived from T cells, B-cell-depleted T cells, or PBMCs.

Germline V gene sequence: CDR1 SGHVS, CDR2 FNYEAQ. V trimming: 7 bases; J trimming: 7 bases; junction bases outside the gene matches: 6. The CDR3 consists of 14 residues. Here immunoSEQ multiplex PCR was the method, and the copy in TCRdb shows in-frame clones only, minus some. The sample lists under 200,000 clones; around 75% were seen once. The clonotype comes from a woman aged 40 to 50 with COVID-19, enrolled during active disease. The rearrangement joins TRBV7-6 to TRBJ1-6; 8 bases agree with TRBD1. Sequencing was carried out using peripheral blood. Here the CDR3 reads CASTPGQGNSPLHF. DNA for the CDR3: TGTGCCAGCACCCCCGGACAGGGAAATTCACCCCTCCACTTT.